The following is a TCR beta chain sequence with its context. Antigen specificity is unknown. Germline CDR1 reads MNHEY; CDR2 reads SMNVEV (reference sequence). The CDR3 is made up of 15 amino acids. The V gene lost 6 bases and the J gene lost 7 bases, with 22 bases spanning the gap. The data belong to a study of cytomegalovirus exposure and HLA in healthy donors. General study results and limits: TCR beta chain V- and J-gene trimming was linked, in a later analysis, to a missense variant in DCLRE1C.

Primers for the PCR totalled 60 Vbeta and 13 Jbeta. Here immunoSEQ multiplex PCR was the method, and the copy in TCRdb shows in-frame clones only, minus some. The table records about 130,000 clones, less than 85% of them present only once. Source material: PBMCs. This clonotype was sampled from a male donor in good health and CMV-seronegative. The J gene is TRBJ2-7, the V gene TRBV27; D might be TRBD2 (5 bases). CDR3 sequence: CASSSGPDPTGEQYF. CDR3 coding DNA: TGTGCCAGCAGCTCCGGGCCCGATCCGACGGGGGAGCAGTACTTC.